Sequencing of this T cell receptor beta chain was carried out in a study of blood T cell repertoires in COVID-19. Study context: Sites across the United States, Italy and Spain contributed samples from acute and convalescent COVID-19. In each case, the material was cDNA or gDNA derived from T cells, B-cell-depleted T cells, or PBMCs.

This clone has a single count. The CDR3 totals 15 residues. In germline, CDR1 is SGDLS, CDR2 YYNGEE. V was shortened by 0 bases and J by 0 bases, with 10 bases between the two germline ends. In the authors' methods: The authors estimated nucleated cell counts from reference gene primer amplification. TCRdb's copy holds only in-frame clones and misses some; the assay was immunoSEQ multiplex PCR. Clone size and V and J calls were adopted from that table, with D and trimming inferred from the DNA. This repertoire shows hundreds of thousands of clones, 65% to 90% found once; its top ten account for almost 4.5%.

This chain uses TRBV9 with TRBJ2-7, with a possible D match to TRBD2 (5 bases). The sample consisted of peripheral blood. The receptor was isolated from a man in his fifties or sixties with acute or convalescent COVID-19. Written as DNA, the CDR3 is TGTGCCAGCAGCGTAGGGGTAGACTACTCCTACGAGCAGTACTTC. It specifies CASSVGVDYSYEQYF.